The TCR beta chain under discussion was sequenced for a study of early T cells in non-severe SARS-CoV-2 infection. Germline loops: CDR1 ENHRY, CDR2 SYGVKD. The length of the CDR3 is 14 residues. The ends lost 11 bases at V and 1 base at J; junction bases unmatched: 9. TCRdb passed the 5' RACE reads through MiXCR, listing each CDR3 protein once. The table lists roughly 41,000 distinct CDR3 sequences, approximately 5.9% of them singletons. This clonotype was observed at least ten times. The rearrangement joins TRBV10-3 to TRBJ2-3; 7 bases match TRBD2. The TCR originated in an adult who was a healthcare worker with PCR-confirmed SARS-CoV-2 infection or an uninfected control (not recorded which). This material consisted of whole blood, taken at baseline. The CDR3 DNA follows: TGTGCCGTCACGCGGGAGCAGGGCACAGATACGCAGTATTTT. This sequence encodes CAVTREQGTDTQYF.